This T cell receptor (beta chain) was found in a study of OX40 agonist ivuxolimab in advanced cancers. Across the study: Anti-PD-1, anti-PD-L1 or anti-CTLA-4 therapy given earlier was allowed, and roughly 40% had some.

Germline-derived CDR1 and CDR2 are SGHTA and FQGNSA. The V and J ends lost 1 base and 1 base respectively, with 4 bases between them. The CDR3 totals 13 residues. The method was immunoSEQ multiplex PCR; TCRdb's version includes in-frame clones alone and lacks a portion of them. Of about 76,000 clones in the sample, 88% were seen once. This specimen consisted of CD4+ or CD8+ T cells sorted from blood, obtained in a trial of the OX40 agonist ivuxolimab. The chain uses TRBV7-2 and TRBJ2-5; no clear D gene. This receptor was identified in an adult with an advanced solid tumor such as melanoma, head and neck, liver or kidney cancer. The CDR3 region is CASSLEVQETQYF. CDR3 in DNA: TGTGCCAGCAGCTTAGAGGTCCAAGAGACCCAGTACTTC.